The 23 T cell receptor beta chains below all came from one sample that was sequenced in a study of blood T cells in healthy people across ages (dated by TCRdb to between 2015 and 2017). Library creation used 5' RACE. TCRdb records Illumina HiSeq 2500 as the sequencer. A second about 7 to 12 cycle PCR used a sample-barcoded 5' primer and a J-beta primer mix. In-frame beta chains were kept once TCRdb had trimmed the public reads at Q25 with fastp and called clones with MiXCR. Identical CDR3 proteins give one entry, which carries the most common genes and DNA. The sample table shows around 940,000 distinct CDR3 sequences, and roughly 50% are seen once. The ten largest make up about 21% of the sample. The sample was blood. These receptors were taken from a woman between 55 and 75 years old in good health.

V and J are TRBV20-1 and TRBJ1-5; possibly TRBD1 for D (5 bases). V lost 5 bases and J lost 3, with 11 bases in between. From germline, CDR1 is DFQATT and CDR2 SNEGSKA (reference sequence). The CDR3 spans 13 residues. The CDR3 DNA follows: TGCAGTGCTCCACCGGGACCCAATCAGCCCCAGCATTTT. Its translation: CSAPPGPNQPQHF.

This chain connects TRBV28 to TRBJ2-7; no clear D gene. Trimming left V 7 bases short and J 7 bases short, with 14 bases between. The germline gives CDR1 MDHEN, CDR2 SYDVKM. The CDR3 contains 12 residues. CDR3 DNA sequence: TGTGCCAGCAACGGGTTGAGGCGTGAGCAGTACTTC. Protein sequence: CASNGLRREQYF.

The chain links TRBV5-4 to TRBJ2-5, with 11 positions matching TRBD1. Germline V gene data show CDR1 as SGHNT and CDR2 as YYREEE (reference sequence). Trimming removed 3 bases from V and 5 bases from J; junction bases left unmatched: 3. The CDR3 spans 14 residues. This chain's CDR3 is CASSSRDRGETQYF. The CDR3 region has the DNA TGTGCCAGCAGCTCCAGGGACAGGGGGGAGACCCAGTACTTC.

The chain has TRBV7-2 and TRBJ2-7, with 10 nucleotides matching TRBD2. J gave up 4 bases and V 5 bases, and 8 bases lay outside the gene matches. The CDR3 has 15 amino acids. CDR1 and CDR2 from the germline V gene are SGHTA and FQGNSA. The CDR3 loop reads CASSISSGSRYEQYF. As DNA, the CDR3 is TGTGCCAGCAGCATTTCTAGCGGGAGTCGATACGAGCAGTACTTC.

This clonotype was observed a few times. The V and J genes are TRBV4-3 and TRBJ2-7; unclear D gene. Germline assignment: CDR1 LGHNA and CDR2 YSLEER. This CDR3 contains 16 residues. V dropped 4 bases and J dropped 1 base, with 17 bases sitting between them. In nucleotides, the CDR3 is TGCGCCAGCAGCCTCGAGTACCTCGCTTCTTCCTACGAGCAGTACTTC. This codes for CASSLEYLASSYEQYF.

The V gene is TRBV10-3, the J gene TRBJ2-6, with D unresolved. Germline V lookup: CDR1 ENHRY, CDR2 SYGVKD. This CDR3 region has 14 residues. V lost 4 bases and J 1 base, leaving 5 bases between the germline ends. In DNA form, the CDR3 reads TGTGCCATCAGTGTTCCATCTGGGGCCAACGTCCTGACTTTC. This gives the protein CAISVPSGANVLTF.

This rearrangement joins TRBV7-2 to TRBJ2-7; 12 nucleotides line up with TRBD2. Germline loops: CDR1 SGHTA, CDR2 FQGNSA. The CDR3 length is 17 residues. The J segment lost 6 bases and the V segment lost 2 bases, leaving 11 bases of the junction unmatched. In DNA, the CDR3 is TGTGCCAGCAGCTTAATTTTTGGACTAGCGGGAATCAGCGAGCAGTACTTC. Protein product: CASSLIFGLAGISEQYF.

J is TRBJ2-3 and V is TRBV29-1; TRBD2 aligns across 11 bases. This CDR3 is 14 amino acids long. V was pared by 5 bases and J by 4 bases, with 5 bases of the junction left unmatched. CDR1 and CDR2 (germline): SQVTM, ANQGSEA. In DNA, the CDR3 is TGCAGCGTTCAGGGACTAGCGGACTCAGATACGCAGTATTTT. It is translated as CSVQGLADSDTQYF.

This clonotype was observed a handful of times. The rearrangement joins TRBV7-3 to TRBJ2-1, with 8 positions matching TRBD1. The CDR3 runs to 16 residues. CDR1 is SGHTA, CDR2 FQGTGA, per germline. After removal of 4 bases from V and 7 bases from J, the junction contained 12 bases not matched to a gene. The CDR3 reads CASSSLRQGAFNEQFF. As DNA, the CDR3 is TGTGCCAGCAGCTCCTTGCGGCAGGGGGCGTTTAATGAGCAGTTCTTC.

The genes are TRBV5-1 and TRBJ1-1; possible D gene TRBD1, 5 bases. Deletions cut 3 bases from V and 7 bases from J, with 22 bases between. Germline CDR1 and CDR2: SGHRS and YFSETQ. This CDR3 comprises 16 residues. This chain's CDR3 is CASSSPRDGSTGEAFF. The CDR3 nucleotides are TGCGCCAGCAGCTCACCGAGGGATGGTTCTACAGGTGAAGCTTTCTTT.

The chain employs TRBV25-1 and TRBJ2-7, with unresolved D. The J call is in doubt because the DNA end fits TRBJ2-1 better. CDR1 is MGHDK and CDR2 is SYGVNS in the germline V gene. The CDR3 is 12 amino acids. CDR3 in amino acids: CASSGTVGEQFF. In nucleotides, the CDR3 is TGTGCCAGCAGTGGGACGGTGGGGGAGCAGTTCTTC.

There are a few counts of this clonotype. The chain employs TRBV11-2 and TRBJ2-5, with 7 nucleotides matching TRBD1. Gene TRBJ2-7 matches the end of the DNA better, so the J call may be wrong. The CDR3 is made up of 14 amino acids. Germline V CDR1 and CDR2: SGHAT, FQNNGV. CDR3 protein: CASSYTGVVYEQYF. CDR3 nucleotides: TGTGCCAGCAGCTACACAGGGGTAGTCTACGAGCAGTACTTC.

This chain uses TRBV27 with TRBJ2-7; 8 nucleotides line up with TRBD1. Trimming removed 4 bases from V and 4 bases from J; junction bases left unmatched: 3. The CDR3 contains 13 residues. Per the germline V gene, CDR1 is MNHEY and CDR2 is SMNVEV (reference sequence). Written as DNA, the CDR3 is TGTGCCAGCAGTTACAGGGGGACATACGAGCAGTACTTC. Translated: CASSYRGTYEQYF.

The gene calls are TRBV27 and TRBJ2-3, with D hard to call. CDR1 and CDR2 (germline): MNHEY, SMNVEV (reference sequence). The CDR3 length is 14 residues. V shed 2 bases and J shed 8 bases, with 14 bases lying between them. The CDR3 protein is CASSLIQSWGTQYF. In DNA form, the CDR3 reads TGTGCCAGCAGTTTAATTCAAAGCTGGGGTACGCAGTATTTT.

This clonotype appeared a few times. The chain links TRBV6-6 to TRBJ2-7; D is perhaps TRBD2 (6 bases). This CDR3 region has 14 residues. V lost 1 base, J lost 3 bases, and 10 bases lay in between. Germline CDR1 is MNHNY and CDR2 is SVGAGI (reference sequence). In DNA form, the CDR3 reads TGTGCCAGCAGTTACTTCGGGAGTTACTACGAGCAGTACTTC. This gives the protein CASSYFGSYYEQYF.

This sequence joins TRBV9 and TRBJ1-4, with a weak D call TRBD1 (6 bases). Trimming stripped 3 bases from V and 8 bases from J, with 14 bases between. The CDR3 runs to 14 residues. CDR1 and CDR2 from the germline V gene are SGDLS and YYNGEE. In DNA, the CDR3 is TGTGCCAGCAGCGCCACAGGGAGGGGCGAAAAACTGTTTTTT. This translates into CASSATGRGEKLFF.

This clonotype was detected only a few times. The chain couples TRBV7-2 to TRBJ2-6; D not certain. The V end was cut by 1 base, the J end by 0 bases, with 7 bases between. The CDR3 has 16 residues. Germline V gene sequence: CDR1 SGHTA, CDR2 FQGNSA. CDR3 residues: CASSLGSSSGANVLTF. The CDR3 DNA reads as TGTGCCAGCAGCTTAGGGTCTAGCTCTGGGGCCAACGTCCTGACTTTC.

This clonotype appeared a single time. This sequence joins TRBV27 and TRBJ1-2; D may be TRBD1 (5 bases). This CDR3 is 14 amino acids long. The germline gives CDR1 MNHEY, CDR2 SMNVEV (reference sequence). V lost 6 bases and J 4 bases, leaving 15 bases between the germline ends. CDR3 loop: CASSPRQYTYGYTF. For the CDR3, the DNA is TGTGCCAGCAGCCCCCGACAGTACACCTATGGCTACACCTTC.

The chain recombines TRBV27 with TRBJ2-1, with TRBD1 matching 10 bases. Germline assignment: CDR1 MNHEY and CDR2 SMNVEV (reference sequence). The CDR3 is 16 amino acids. V was clipped by 2 bases and J by 5 bases; unmatched bases: 6. The CDR3 loop reads CASSLIGQGVNNEQFF. The CDR3 coding sequence is TGTGCCAGCAGTTTAATAGGACAGGGGGTAAACAATGAGCAGTTCTTC.

The chain is built from TRBV25-1 and TRBJ2-1; the D call may be TRBD1 or TRBD2 (5 bases each). Germline assignment: CDR1 MGHDK and CDR2 SYGVNS. The CDR3 has 15 residues. Trimming left V 5 bases short and J 4 bases short, with 15 bases between. The CDR3 DNA sequence: TGTGCCAGCAGTATTCCGGGACCAAGTTACAATGAGCAGTTCTTC. Translated, it gives CASSIPGPSYNEQFF.

This sequence joins TRBV10-3 and TRBJ2-3; the D is unclear. This CDR3 is built from 13 residues. Germline lookup yields CDR1 ENHRY and CDR2 SYGVKD. The chain's CDR3 is CAHQEGLADTQYF. The DNA for the CDR3 is TGTGCTCATCAGGAAGGGCTTGCAGATACGCAGTATTTT.

Of note for this clonotype: Compared with germline, one end of the junction differs, possibly owing to a read error. This chain links TRBV20-1 with TRBJ2-1; D assignment may be TRBD1 or TRBD2 (5 bases each). Germline assignment: CDR1 DFQATT and CDR2 SNEGSKA (reference sequence). This CDR3 has 13 residues. CDR3 in DNA: TGCAGTGCGAGAGGGGTGGCCTACAATGAGCAGTTCTTC. Protein sequence: CSARGVAYNEQFF.

Concerning this clonotype itself: A junction end diverges from the germline sequence, so it may reflect a read error. The chain carries TRBV12-3 or TRBV12-4 and TRBJ2-7, with 7 positions matching TRBD1. There are 14 residues in the CDR3. The CDR3 nucleotides are TGTGCCAGCAGCCCCCGGAAGGGGGCCTACGAGCGGTACTTC. This translates into CASSPRKGAYERYF.